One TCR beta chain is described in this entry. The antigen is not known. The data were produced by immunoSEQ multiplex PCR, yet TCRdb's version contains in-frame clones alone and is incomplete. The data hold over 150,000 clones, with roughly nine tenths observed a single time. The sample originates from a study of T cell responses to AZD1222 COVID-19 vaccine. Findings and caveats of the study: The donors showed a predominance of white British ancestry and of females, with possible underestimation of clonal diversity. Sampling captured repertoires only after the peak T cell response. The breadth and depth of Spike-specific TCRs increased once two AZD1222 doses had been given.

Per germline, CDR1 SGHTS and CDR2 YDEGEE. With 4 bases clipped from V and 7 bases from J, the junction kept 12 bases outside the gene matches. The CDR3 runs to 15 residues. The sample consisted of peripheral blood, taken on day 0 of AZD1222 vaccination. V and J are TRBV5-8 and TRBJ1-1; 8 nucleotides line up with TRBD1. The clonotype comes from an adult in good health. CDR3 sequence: CASSLTGTGMGEAFF. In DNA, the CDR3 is TGTGCCAGCAGCCTCACCGGGACAGGAATGGGTGAAGCTTTCTTT.